These 29 T cell receptor beta chains were sequenced from one sample in a study of OX40 agonist ivuxolimab in advanced cancers. TCRdb's copy holds only in-frame clones and misses some; the assay was immunoSEQ multiplex PCR. This table has 75,000 to 95,000 clones, around 90% appearing once. Source: CD4+ or CD8+ T cells sorted from blood, taken in a trial of the OX40 agonist ivuxolimab. Receptor source: an adult with an advanced solid tumor such as melanoma, head and neck, liver or kidney cancer.

In DNA, the CDR3 is TGTGCCAGCAGTCCCGAGGGGCAGAGGCCCCAGCATTTT. Residues: CASSPEGQRPQHF. The genes are TRBV6-5 and TRBJ1-5; tentative D call: TRBD1 (5 bases). This CDR3 comprises 13 residues. Deletions cut 5 bases from V and 9 bases from J, with 14 bases between. Per the germline V gene, CDR1 is MNHEY and CDR2 is SVGAGI.

This clone came up once. This chain uses TRBV13 with TRBJ2-5; D is uncertain. The CDR3 runs to 16 residues. Trimming took 0 bases from V and 4 from J, leaving 15 bases between them. Per germline, CDR1 PRHDT and CDR2 FYEKMQ (reference sequence). CDR3 region: CASSLGDIGSPETQYF. CDR3 coding DNA: TGTGCCAGCAGCTTAGGAGACATCGGAAGTCCAGAGACCCAGTACTTC.

The chain combines TRBV7-9 with TRBJ1-1; D remains unclear. CDR1 SEHNR and CDR2 FQNEAQ come from the germline V gene (reference sequence). V lost 7 bases to trimming and J lost 5 bases, with 17 bases between them. The CDR3 length is 14 residues. This CDR3 is CASTPSGVRTEAFF. The CDR3 DNA reads as TGTGCCAGCACACCGTCCGGGGTGCGGACTGAAGCTTTCTTT.

This clone was recorded only once. The rearrangement links TRBV5-1 to TRBJ2-3; 11 positions agree with TRBD2. With V trimmed by 2 bases and J by 6 bases, 11 bases remained unmatched. The CDR3 contains 17 residues. Germline V CDR1 and CDR2: SGHRS, YFSETQ. The CDR3 protein is CASSFGDSGGATDTQYF. The DNA of the CDR3 is TGCGCCAGCAGCTTCGGAGATAGCGGGGGGGCAACGGATACGCAGTATTTT.

The chain combines TRBV6-1 with TRBJ1-6; D might be TRBD1 (6 bases). CDR1 MNHNS and CDR2 SASEGT come from the germline V gene. CDR3 length: 11 amino acids. The V and J ends lost 10 bases and 19 bases respectively, with 20 bases between them. CDR3 DNA: TGTGCCACCCCCTTAACGGGGGGCTCGCACTTT. Its translation is CATPLTGGSHF.

The rearrangement joins TRBV15 to TRBJ2-5; tentative D call: TRBD1 (5 bases). The ends were cut back, 0 bases at V and 5 bases at J, with 7 bases in the middle. This CDR3 comprises 13 residues. The germline gives CDR1 LNHNV, CDR2 YYDKDF (reference sequence). CDR3 region: CATSRDHRETQYF. DNA for the CDR3: TGTGCCACCAGCAGAGATCACAGGGAGACCCAGTACTTC.

The rearrangement joins TRBV6-5 to TRBJ1-5; D is undetermined. The CDR3 runs to 14 residues. Germline V gives CDR1 MNHEY, CDR2 SVGAGI. Trimming took 5 bases from V and 4 from J, leaving 12 bases between them. This CDR3 is CASSAALGNQPQHF. The CDR3 region has the DNA TGTGCCAGCAGTGCGGCCCTAGGGAATCAGCCCCAGCATTTT.

The rearrangement links TRBV29-1 to TRBJ1-4; possible D gene TRBD1, 5 bases. Germline V lookup: CDR1 SQVTM, CDR2 ANQGSEA. The length of the CDR3 is 12 residues. The V end lost 4 bases, the J end lost 10 bases, and 13 bases lay between the germline ends. The CDR3: CSVVRGSGKLFF. CDR3 coding DNA: TGCAGCGTTGTAAGGGGATCTGGAAAACTGTTTTTT.

The chain recombines TRBV5-4 with TRBJ1-2; 7 nucleotides match TRBD1. Germline V CDR1 and CDR2: SGHNT, YYREEE (reference sequence). CDR3 length: 13 amino acids. V shed 1 base and J 8 bases; nucleotides not matched to a gene: 5. CDR3 coding DNA: TGTGCCAGCAGCTTGACAGGGGCTATCGGCTACACCTTC. As protein: CASSLTGAIGYTF.

A few counts support this clone. This chain uses TRBV6-5 with TRBJ2-7; 9 bases agree with TRBD1. CDR3 length equals 15 residues. V lost 7 bases, J lost 0 bases, and 7 bases stayed unmatched. Germline V gene data show CDR1 as MNHEY and CDR2 as SVGAGI. Here the CDR3 DNA reads TGTGCCAGCACCGAAGGGACAGGGTACTCCTACGAGCAGTACTTC. This translates into CASTEGTGYSYEQYF.

V and J are TRBV18 and TRBJ2-7; D may match TRBD1 or TRBD2 (6 bases each). V gave up 4 bases and J gave up 5 bases, with 12 bases separating them. CDR3 size: 13 residues. Germline CDR1 reads KGHSH; CDR2 reads LQKENI. The CDR3 spells CASSRGAANEQYF. In DNA form, the CDR3 reads TGTGCCAGCTCACGGGGGGCAGCCAACGAGCAGTACTTC. Combining the CDR3 with reference TRBV18 and TRBJ2-7 gives the whole variable domain NAGVMQNPRHLVRRRGQEARLRCSPMKGHSHVYWYRQLPEEGLKFMVYLQKENIIDESGMPKERFSAEFPKEGPSILRIQQVVRGDSAAYFCASSRGAANEQYFGPGTRLTVT.

The CDR3 loop is CASSLPGGTEAFF. In DNA, the CDR3 is TGTGCCAGCAGCTTACCCGGAGGGACTGAAGCTTTCTTT. The chain links TRBV11-2 to TRBJ1-1; D not resolved. The CDR3 length is 13 residues. Germline assignment: CDR1 SGHAT and CDR2 FQNNGV. The V gene lost 2 bases and the J gene lost 5 bases, with 9 bases spanning the gap.

The gene calls are TRBV6-5 and TRBJ2-1; no firm D call. This CDR3 has 15 residues. The germline V gene has CDR1 MNHEY and CDR2 SVGAGI. Trimming removed 6 bases at V and 5 bases at J, with 17 bases between. This CDR3 reads CASSYRALLHNEQFF. Here the CDR3 DNA reads TGTGCCAGCAGCTATCGGGCCCTATTACACAATGAGCAGTTCTTC.

This CDR3 is CASSRITSGSRAGELFF. The CDR3 DNA is TGTGCCAGTAGTAGGATTACTAGCGGGAGTCGGGCCGGGGAGCTGTTTTTT. The chain combines TRBV19 with TRBJ2-2, with 11 bases fitting TRBD2. J was trimmed by 6 bases and V by 4 bases; bases with no gene match: 10. Germline V lookup: CDR1 LNHDA, CDR2 SQIVND (reference sequence). This CDR3 is 17 amino acids long.

The CDR3 sequence is CASSQRTVNTEAFF. Written as DNA, the CDR3 is TGTGCCAGCAGCCAACGGACAGTAAACACTGAAGCTTTCTTT. The rearrangement links TRBV6-1 to TRBJ1-1, with a tentative D call TRBD1 (6 bases). In germline, CDR1 is MNHNS, CDR2 SASEGT. This CDR3 contains 14 residues. Trimming took off 6 bases at V and 2 bases at J, with 13 bases between the two ends.

The chain carries TRBV28 and TRBJ1-1; 12 bases agree with TRBD1. With V trimmed by 7 bases and J by 1 base, 7 bases remained unmatched. Per the germline V gene, CDR1 is MDHEN and CDR2 is SYDVKM. This CDR3 contains 16 residues. The CDR3 DNA reads as TGTGCCAGCACCAGGGGACAGGGGGCATGGAACACTGAAGCTTTCTTT. Translated, it gives CASTRGQGAWNTEAFF.

The chain joins TRBV6-5 to TRBJ2-1, with D possibly being TRBD1 or TRBD2 (6 bases each). This CDR3 is 15 amino acids long. Germline V CDR1 and CDR2: MNHEY, SVGAGI. V dropped 4 bases and J dropped 7 bases, with 17 bases sitting between them. CDR3 sequence (DNA): TGTGCCAGCAGTTTTTTGTGGGGGGCCCTAAATGAGCAGTTCTTC. Protein sequence: CASSFLWGALNEQFF.

The rearrangement joins TRBV7-3 to TRBJ2-1; 7 bases are shared with TRBD2. Germline CDR1 reads SGHTA; CDR2 reads FQGTGA. The CDR3 consists of 15 residues. V was clipped by 5 bases and J by 8 bases; unmatched bases: 12. CDR3 in DNA: TGTGCCAGCAGCCTTCGGGGGAGGGCCATGGATGAGCAGTTCTTC. Translated, it gives CASSLRGRAMDEQFF.

The chain employs TRBV15 and TRBJ1-2; D gene ambiguous. CDR1 is LNHNV and CDR2 is YYDKDF in the germline V gene (reference sequence). The CDR3 loop spans 13 amino acids. Trimming took 1 base from V and 8 from J, leaving 11 bases between them. CDR3 sequence (DNA): TGTGCCACCAGCAGAGGAAAGGCCGAGGGCTACACCTTC. It encodes CATSRGKAEGYTF. Full variable domain (missing parts from reference TRBV15 and TRBJ1-2): DAMVIQNPRYQVTQFGKPVTLSCSQTLNHNVMYWYQQKSSQAPKLLFHYYDKDFNNEADTPDNFQSRRPNTSFCFLDIRSPGLGDTAMYLCATSRGKAEGYTFGSGTRLTVV.

This chain uses TRBV27 with TRBJ1-5, with D unresolved. Germline CDR1 reads MNHEY; CDR2 reads SMNVEV (reference sequence). The V end lost 4 bases, the J end lost 0 bases, and 7 bases lay between the germline ends. The CDR3 loop spans 14 amino acids. The CDR3 protein is CASSYVNSNQPQHF. DNA of the CDR3: TGTGCCAGCAGTTATGTTAATAGCAATCAGCCCCAGCATTTT.

The CDR3 reads CASSELGTDSPLHF. The CDR3 DNA reads TGTGCCAGCAGTGAACTGGGTACGGATTCACCCCTCCACTTT. The J gene is TRBJ1-6, the V gene TRBV2; the D is unclear. V lost 2 bases, J lost 8 bases, and 10 bases lay in between. Germline CDR1 SNHLY, CDR2 FYNNEI. This CDR3 is 14 amino acids long.

V and J are TRBV6-5 and TRBJ1-1; D ambiguous. CDR1 and CDR2 from the germline V gene are MNHEY and SVGAGI. The CDR3 is 11 amino acids. Trimming took 7 bases from V and 7 from J, leaving 10 bases between them. Written as DNA, the CDR3 is TGTGCCAGCACCACCAGTGGTGAAGCTTTCTTT. This translates into CASTTSGEAFF.

The chain recombines TRBV11-3 with TRBJ1-5; D remains unclear. V lost 4 bases and J lost 5, with 6 bases in between. Germline lookup yields CDR1 SGHNT and CDR2 YENEEA. The CDR3 contains 12 residues. Here the CDR3 DNA reads TGTGCCAGCAGCTCCCTTGATCAGCCCCAGCATTTT. Translating it yields CASSSLDQPQHF.

This sequence joins TRBV2 and TRBJ2-1, with 7 nucleotides matching TRBD1. The CDR3 consists of 13 residues. Germline V gives CDR1 SNHLY, CDR2 FYNNEI. Unmatched junction bases numbered 4, after V lost 8 bases and J lost 3 bases. The CDR3 coding sequence is TGTGCCAGCGCCGGGACAGTCTACAATGAGCAGTTCTTC. Amino acids: CASAGTVYNEQFF.

V gene TRBV6-6 combines with J gene TRBJ2-5; the match to TRBD1 covers 10 bases. The CDR3 has 16 amino acids. The junction had 10 bases not matched to a gene; V was cut back by 4 bases and J by 5 bases. Germline V lookup: CDR1 MNHNY, CDR2 SVGAGI (reference sequence). CDR3 bases: TGTGCCAGCAGTTCCAGACAGGGGGCTAAGTGGGAGACCCAGTACTTC. This translates into CASSSRQGAKWETQYF.

The chain couples TRBV29-1 to TRBJ1-5; 7 nucleotides line up with TRBD1. The germline CDR1 and CDR2 sequences are SQVTM and ANQGSEA. With 4 bases clipped from V and 8 bases from J, the junction kept 8 bases outside the gene matches. The CDR3 has 13 amino acids. The CDR3 reads CSVGGQAWEPQHF. The CDR3 DNA reads as TGCAGCGTTGGAGGACAGGCCTGGGAGCCCCAGCATTTT.

The rearrangement links TRBV11-3 to TRBJ2-1, with D hard to call. This CDR3 region has 15 residues. Germline values: CDR1 SGHNT, CDR2 YENEEA. V was clipped by 4 bases and J by 0 bases, with 10 bases between them. The CDR3 loop reads CASSYGFSSYNEQFF. CDR3 sequence (DNA): TGTGCCAGCAGCTACGGGTTCAGCTCCTACAATGAGCAGTTCTTC.

As to this clone: Likely a read error: the CDR3 ends without its conserved phenylalanine or tryptophan. V and J are TRBV9 and TRBJ1-2; D perhaps matches TRBD1 (6 bases). Looked up from germline, CDR1 is SGDLS and CDR2 is YYNGEE. The CDR3 has 12 amino acids. V was clipped by 3 bases and J by 5 bases, with 8 bases between them. In nucleotides, the CDR3 is TGTGCCAGCAGCGCGCAGGGGTATGGCTACACCCTC. Translating it yields CASSAQGYGYTL.

This chain joins TRBV29-1 and TRBJ2-7; 9 bases are a match to TRBD2. Trimming at V came to 6 bases and at J to 2 bases, leaving 8 bases not matched to a gene. The length of the CDR3 is 14 residues. From germline, CDR1 is SQVTM and CDR2 ANQGSEA. In DNA form, the CDR3 reads TGCAGCGTGGCCCTAGCGGGGCTAACCTACGAGCAGTACTTC. The encoded protein is CSVALAGLTYEQYF.